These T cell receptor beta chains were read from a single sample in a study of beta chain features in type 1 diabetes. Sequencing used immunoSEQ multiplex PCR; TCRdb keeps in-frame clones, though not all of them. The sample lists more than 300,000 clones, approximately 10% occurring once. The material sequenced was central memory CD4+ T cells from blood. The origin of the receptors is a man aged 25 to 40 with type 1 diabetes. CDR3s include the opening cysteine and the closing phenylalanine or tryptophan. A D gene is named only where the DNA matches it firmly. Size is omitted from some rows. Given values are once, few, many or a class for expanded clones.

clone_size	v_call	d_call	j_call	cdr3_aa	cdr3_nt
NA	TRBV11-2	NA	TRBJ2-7	CASSLRGGTHEQYF	TGTGCCAGCAGCTTACGAGGGGGAACCCACGAGCAGTACTTC
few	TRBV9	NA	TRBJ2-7	CASSGFSGWNEQYF	TGTGCCAGCAGCGGTTTCTCGGGTTGGAACGAGCAGTACTTC
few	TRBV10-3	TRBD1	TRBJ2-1	CAISVGQGFNEQFF	TGTGCCATCAGTGTGGGACAGGGTTTCAATGAGCAGTTCTTC
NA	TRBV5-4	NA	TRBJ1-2	CASSLDYRDYGYTF	TGTGCCAGCAGCTTGGATTACAGGGACTATGGCTACACCTTC
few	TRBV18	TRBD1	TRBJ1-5	CASSQQGDQPQHF	TGTGCCAGCTCACAGCAGGGGGATCAGCCCCAGCATTTT
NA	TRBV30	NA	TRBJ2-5	CAWSPGKGTQYF	TGTGCCTGGAGTCCAGGGAAAGGGACCCAGTACTTC
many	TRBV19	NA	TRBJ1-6	CASSTVEGYYNSPLHF	TGTGCCAGTAGTACGGTGGAAGGGTACTATAATTCACCCCTCCACTTT
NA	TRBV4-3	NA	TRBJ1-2	CASSQEFTSTAYYGYTF	TGCGCCAGCAGCCAAGAATTTACCTCGACAGCTTACTATGGCTACACCTTC
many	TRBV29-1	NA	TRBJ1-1	CSVAILGVGTEAFF	TGCAGCGTTGCGATCTTAGGGGTCGGGACTGAAGCTTTCTTT
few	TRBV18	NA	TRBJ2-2	CASSPRESDTGELFF	TGTGCCAGCTCACCGAGGGAGTCGGACACCGGGGAGCTGTTTTTT
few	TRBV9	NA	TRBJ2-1	CASSVGNGDSEQFF	TGTGCCAGCAGCGTAGGCAACGGAGACAGTGAGCAGTTCTTC
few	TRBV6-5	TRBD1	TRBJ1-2	CASSPLQQGNYGYTF	TGTGCCAGCAGCCCCCTCCAACAGGGGAACTATGGCTACACCTTC
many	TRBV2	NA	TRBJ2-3	CASSESSARNAPDTQYF	TGTGCCAGCAGTGAATCGTCGGCTAGGAACGCCCCAGATACGCAGTATTTT
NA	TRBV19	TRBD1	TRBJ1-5	CASSNMRDRVQPQHF	TGTGCCAGTAGTAATATGAGGGACAGGGTTCAGCCCCAGCATTTT
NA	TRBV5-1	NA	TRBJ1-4	CASSLSERHEKLFF	TGCGCCAGCAGCTTGAGCGAGCGCCATGAAAAACTGTTTTTT
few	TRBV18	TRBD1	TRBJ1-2	CASSPEKMGTDYGYTF	TGTGCCAGCTCACCAGAGAAGATGGGGACAGACTATGGCTACACCTTC
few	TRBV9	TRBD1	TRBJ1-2	CASSAGDSVAYGYTF	TGTGCCAGCAGCGCCGGGGACAGCGTAGCCTATGGCTACACCTTC
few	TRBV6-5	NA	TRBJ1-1	CASSYQGWTEAFF	TGTGCCAGCAGTTATCAGGGTTGGACTGAAGCTTTCTTT
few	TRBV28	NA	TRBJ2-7	CASRVNYEQYF	TGTGCCAGCAGGGTTAACTACGAGCAGTACTTC
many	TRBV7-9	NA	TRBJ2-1	CASSLALSQAVFF	TGTGCCAGCAGCTTAGCTCTCTCGCAGGCGGTGTTCTTC
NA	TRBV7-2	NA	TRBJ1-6	CASSLGHSNSPLHF	TGTGCCAGCAGCCTGGGACACAGTAATTCACCCCTCCACTTT
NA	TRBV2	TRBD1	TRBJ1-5	CASSYFPDRGSNQPQHF	TGTGCCAGCAGTTACTTCCCGGACAGGGGGAGCAATCAGCCCCAGCATTTT
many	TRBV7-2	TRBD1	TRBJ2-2	CASSFLGQGFTGELFF	TGTGCCAGCAGCTTCCTAGGACAGGGGTTCACCGGGGAGCTGTTTTTT
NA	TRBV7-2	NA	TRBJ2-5	CASSQGSGDETQYF	TGTGCCAGCAGCCAAGGGTCCGGAGATGAGACCCAGTACTTC
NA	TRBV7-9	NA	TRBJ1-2	CASSLEQGGYGYTF	TGTGCCAGCAGCTTAGAACAGGGCGGGTATGGCTACACCTTC
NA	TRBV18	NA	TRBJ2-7	CASSPGAERYEQYF	TGTGCCAGCTCACCGGGTGCGGAGCGATACGAGCAGTACTTC
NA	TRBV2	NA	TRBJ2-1	CASSEEAYNEQFF	TGTGCCAGCAGTGAAGAGGCTTACAATGAGCAGTTCTTC
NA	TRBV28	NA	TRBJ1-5	CASSLFSSNSNQPQHF	TGTGCCAGCAGTTTATTTTCCAGCAATAGCAATCAGCCCCAGCATTTT
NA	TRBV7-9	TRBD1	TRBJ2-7	CASSLGDSRLEQYF	TGTGCCAGCAGCTTAGGGGACAGCAGACTCGAGCAGTACTTC
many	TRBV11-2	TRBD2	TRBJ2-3	CASSLGPSGSTDTQYF	TGTGCCAGCAGCTTAGGCCCTAGCGGCAGCACAGATACGCAGTATTTT
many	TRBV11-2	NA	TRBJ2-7	CASSAGFSSYEQYF	TGTGCCAGCAGTGCGGGATTCAGCTCCTACGAGCAGTACTTC
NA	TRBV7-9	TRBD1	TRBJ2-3	CASSHLGTGEYF	TGTGCCAGCAGTCACCTCGGCACAGGGGAATATTTT
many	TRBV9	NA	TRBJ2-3	CASSVRGSDTQYF	TGTGCCAGCAGCGTACGGGGGTCAGATACGCAGTATTTT
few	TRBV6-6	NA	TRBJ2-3	CASSYPTGSSTDTQYF	TGTGCCAGCAGCTACCCGACCGGTAGTAGCACAGATACGCAGTATTTT
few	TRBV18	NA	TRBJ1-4	CASSLGTPTREKLFF	TGTGCCAGCTCACTTGGGACTCCAACAAGAGAAAAACTGTTTTTT
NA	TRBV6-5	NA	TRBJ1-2	CASSSNRVGYGYTF	TGTGCCAGCAGTAGCAACAGGGTCGGGTATGGCTACACCTTC
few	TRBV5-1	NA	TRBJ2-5	CASSLETRETQYF	TGCGCCAGCAGCTTGGAGACACGAGAGACCCAGTACTTC
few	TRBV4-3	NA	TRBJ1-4	CASSPGAGEKLFF	TGCGCCAGCAGCCCTGGGGCGGGTGAAAAACTGTTTTTT
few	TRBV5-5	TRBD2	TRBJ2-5	CASSDTGTRRETQYF	TGTGCCAGCAGCGATACCGGGACTAGACGGGAGACCCAGTACTTC
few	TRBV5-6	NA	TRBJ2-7	CASSLVQELGEYF	TGTGCCAGCAGCTTGGTCCAGGAATTGGGGGAGTACTTC
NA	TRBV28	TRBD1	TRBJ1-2	CASSLRDSSNGYTF	TGTGCCAGCAGTTTACGGGACAGCTCTAATGGCTACACCTTC